Included here is one TCR beta chain sequence, with context. Resolution of symptoms, clearance, or two negative PCRs was present in recovered Cohort 3 donors. CDR3 length: 14 residues. J gave up 7 bases and V 2 bases, and 6 bases lay outside the gene matches. Germline V lookup: CDR1 LNHDA, CDR2 SQIVND (reference sequence). The data were produced by immunoSEQ multiplex PCR, yet TCRdb's version contains in-frame clones alone and is incomplete. The table has about 180,000 clones, approximately 85% seen once. The source of the sample is a study of blood T cell repertoires in COVID-19. The chain joins TRBV19 to TRBJ1-1; TRBD1 matches 8 bases. The receptor comes from a woman in her 30s who had recovered from COVID-19. Sequenced input: PBMCs or T cells enriched from blood (not recorded which). The CDR3, as DNA: TGTGCCAGTAGTATACAGGGGGCAAGAGGTGAAGCTTTCTTT. Its translation: CASSIQGARGEAFF.